One TCR beta chain is described in this entry. Its antigen is unidentified. The CDR3 is made up of 17 amino acids. Germline V gene lookup returns CDR1 SEHNR and CDR2 FQNEAQ (reference sequence). V dropped 1 base and J dropped 2 bases, with 17 bases sitting between them. This sample stems from a study of cytomegalovirus exposure and HLA in healthy donors. Study-wide findings and caveats: Cytomegalovirus association was listed for around 180 TCR beta chains.

A multiplex PCR was run with 60 Vbeta primers and 13 Jbeta primers. Data came from immunoSEQ multiplex PCR; TCRdb stores just in-frame clones and leaves some out. The data show around 180,000 clones, with 81% seen just once and about 1.7% held by the top ten. Donors in the study were healthy people who gave bone marrow. The origin of this receptor is a man between 18 and 29 years old in good health and CMV-seronegative. The sample was PBMCs. The chain couples TRBV7-9 to TRBJ1-1; unclear D gene. CDR3 sequence reads: CASSLEGGRRANTEAFF. CDR3 nucleotide sequence: TGTGCCAGCAGCTTAGAAGGCGGTCGGCGGGCCAACACTGAAGCTTTCTTT.